This T cell receptor beta chain was recovered during a study of blood T cell repertoires in COVID-19 (dated by TCRdb to about 2020). About the full investigation: Samples covering the acute and convalescent phases of COVID-19 were provided by collaborators in the United States, Italy and Spain. The material from the prospective study consisted of cDNA or gDNA derived from T cells, B-cell-depleted T cells, or PBMCs. The dataset comprised deeply sampled blood TCRbeta repertoires from subjects exposed to, actively infected with, or recovered from COVID-19. The repertoires were released in a freely available public database meant as a resource for research on the immune response to SARS-CoV-2. The samples were drawn from the first 160 participants of the ongoing ImmuneRACE study and from 1,254 subjects provided by 6 global collaborators. The sample metadata nearly always contained a de-identified subject ID, COVID-19 status, age in years and sex. HLA class I and class II types, where available, came from metadata supplied by the sample provider rather than from assay-based typing.

CDR1 SGHRS and CDR2 YFSETQ are derived from the germline V gene. Its CDR3 holds 16 amino acids, cysteine through phenylalanine. Just the 48-base CDR3 DNA is kept, in frame starting at base 1. Unmatched junction bases come to 5, with V trimmed by 1 base and J by 0 bases. Results the study describes overall, beyond this receptor: The quantity of clinical and demographic metadata differed by source and by participant and was supplied without curation.

Comments on this clone: What this receptor recognizes is not known. No much larger clone is present one base from it, and per-base qualities are unavailable.

In the prospective study, participants were about 18 to 89 years old, resided in fewer than 25 geographic areas of the United States, and were enrolled through a virtual design. In the prospective study, participants were assigned to cohorts based on the clinical history participants reported in a screening survey and a study questionnaire. ImmuneRACE Cohort 3 recovered participants were defined by two consecutive negative NP/OP PCR tests, healthcare professional clearance, or symptom resolution. In the prospective study, whole blood, serum and a nasopharyngeal or oropharyngeal swab were collected from each participant by mobile phlebotomists. Prospective study participants could optionally give additional blood draws and questionnaires over an approximately two-month period. Before DNA extraction, prospective study blood samples were shipped either frozen or at room temperature. TCRbeta CDR3 regions were amplified from genomic DNA using the immunoSEQ Assay, a bias-controlled multiplex PCR. The published analysis was carried out like this. Within the assay, amplification of reference gene primers was used to estimate how many nucleated cells each sample contained. Sequence reads were collapsed and filtered to measure the absolute abundance of every unique TCRbeta CDR3 rearrangement. For each sample, productive Simpson clonality was calculated as the square root of Simpson's diversity index over productive rearrangements. TCRdb carries this immuneACCESS record with in-frame sequences only. Its versions omit some clonotypes, under half of them owing to an unresolved V gene in the studies checked, with the rest unexplained. That table furnishes V, J and clone size, whereas the DNA furnished D and trimming. For this sample there are approximately 450,000 clones; 80% to 90% appear just once. Around 1.1% of the sample comes from the top ten.

The sequence is built from TRBV5-1 and TRBJ2-7; 9 bases in between match TRBD2. Material for sequencing was PBMCs or T cells enriched from blood (not recorded which). This sequence was found in a man in his thirties or forties who had recovered from COVID-19. In nucleotide form, the sequence is TGCGCCAGCAGCTTGTCGGCGACTAGCGGCTCCTACGAGCAGTACTTC. Translated, this is CASSLSATSGSYEQYF.